This TCR beta chain came from a study of vaccination and CD4 T cells after COVID-19. The wider study: Samples after vaccination came a median roughly 70 days past dose two, ranging 14 to 241.

Trimming stripped 1 base from V and 10 bases from J, with 14 bases between. Germline assignment: CDR1 SGHTA and CDR2 FQGNSA. This CDR3 has 15 residues. As concerns this clonotype: Its antigen is unidentified.

The Oncomine TCR Beta short-read assay was applied to DNA of cultured CD4+ T cells. TCRdb re-derived calls from the PCR reads in MiXCR, one entry per CDR3 protein. The sample has a few thousand distinct CDR3 sequences; around three fifths are singletons. Treatment of the sample: roughly 11-day PBMC culture with coronavirus spike peptide pools or control peptides (ViraFEST assay). The ViraFEST method relied on peptide pools to expand antigen-specific T cells, followed by TCR sequencing. The chain combines TRBV7-2 with TRBJ1-6; D possibly corresponds to TRBD1 (5 bases). The sequence was collected from a human donor who had recovered from COVID-19. The sequencing input was CD4+ T cells from blood, cultured in vitro. CDR3 sequence reads: CASSLESPGWSPLHF. CDR3 DNA: TGTGCCAGCAGCTTAGAGTCCCCAGGGTGGTCACCCCTCCACTTT.